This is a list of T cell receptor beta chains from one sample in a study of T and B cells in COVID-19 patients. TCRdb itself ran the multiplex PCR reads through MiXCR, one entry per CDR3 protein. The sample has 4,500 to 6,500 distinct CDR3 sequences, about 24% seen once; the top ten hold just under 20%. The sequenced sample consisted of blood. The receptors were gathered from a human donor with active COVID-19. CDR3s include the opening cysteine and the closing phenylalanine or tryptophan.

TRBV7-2	CASSLNGAGRIQYF
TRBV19	CASRQDRDQPQHF
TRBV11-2	CASSLKPGLAFF
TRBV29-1	CSVGTEMNTEAFF
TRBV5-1	CASSDISGRAYNEQFF
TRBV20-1	CSAYFPGQNTEAFF
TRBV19	CASSIGARTEAFF
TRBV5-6	CASRSDPGQGAQSYGYTF
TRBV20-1	CSARRQGVLGNSPLHF
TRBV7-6	CASSSRTSGSQEGNEQFF
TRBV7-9	CASGYGTGSTDTQYF
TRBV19	CASRGSGGSMGDTQYF
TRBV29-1	CSVASFGVGGAKNIQYF
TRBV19	CATTPTPRRTGLKGYTF
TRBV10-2	CASSPYRTGNTIYF
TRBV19	CASSVGTSTRTEAFF
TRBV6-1	CASSVWRNEQFF
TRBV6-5	CASSYSSQVGTEAFF
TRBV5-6	CASSTDSVSSYEQYF
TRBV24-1	CATSDLLFNTGELFF
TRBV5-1	CASSPSEFAGAEQYF
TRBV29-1	CSVAGEPGELFF
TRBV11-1	CASRPGQGYTGELFF
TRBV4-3	CASSQDRVSAYNEQFF
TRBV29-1	CSVDHRGGTQYF
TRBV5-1	CASSRDSPSTDTQYF
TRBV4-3	CASSQDGYGRNFNEKLFF
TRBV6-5	CASSYAGQGTDTQYF
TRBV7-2	CASSLNGNYEQYF
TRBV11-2	CASSQHVGNNYEQYF
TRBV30	CAWNRPTGTYEQYF
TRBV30	CAWSLGGGQPQHF
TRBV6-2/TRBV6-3	CASSWAGPNSPLHF
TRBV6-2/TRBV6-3	CASTPNPRYDVTEAFF
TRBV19	CASSPQGTEASKQYF
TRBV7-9	CASSSGGREQYF
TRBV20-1	CSARDSYEQYF